These 9 T cell receptor beta chains came from one sample sequenced in a study of radiation and T cells in renal cell carcinoma. The protocol was immunoSEQ multiplex PCR, while the TCRdb copy is restricted to in-frame clones and leaves out a portion. This table has about 120,000 clones, approximately 85% appearing once. Time point noted: blood 2 weeks post-SBRT. Indicated treatment: 15 Gy SBRT to primary tumor, nephrectomy 4 weeks later. The sample consisted of blood, taken from a patient whose treatment included radiotherapy and nephrectomy. The receptors stem from a middle-aged man with renal cell carcinoma.

V is TRBV30 and J is TRBJ1-1; D is ambiguous. Germline-derived CDR1 and CDR2 are GTSNPN and SVGIG (reference sequence). V was pared by 2 bases and J by 0 bases, with 16 bases between. The CDR3 extends over 16 amino acids. CDR3 amino acids: CAWSLRRVSMNTEAFF. For the CDR3, the DNA is TGTGCCTGGAGTTTGCGGAGGGTCTCCATGAACACTGAAGCTTTCTTT.

This chain uses TRBV6-5 with TRBJ2-3; D is ambiguous. Trimming left V 5 bases short and J 4 bases short, with 7 bases between. From germline, CDR1 is MNHEY and CDR2 SVGAGI. CDR3 size: 12 residues. CDR3: CASSLSSDTQYF. CDR3 DNA: TGTGCCAGCAGTCTCTCATCAGATACGCAGTATTTT.

The chain couples TRBV5-1 to TRBJ2-3; TRBD1 might be the D (6 bases). Germline V gene data show CDR1 as SGHRS and CDR2 as YFSETQ. V lost 2 bases and J 0 bases, leaving 10 bases between the germline ends. There are 15 residues in the CDR3. In DNA form, the CDR3 reads TGCGCCAGCAGCTTCAACAGGGCTAGCACAGATACGCAGTATTTT. It encodes CASSFNRASTDTQYF.

This chain joins TRBV29-1 and TRBJ1-1; tentatively, D is TRBD1 (5 bases). The germline V gene encodes CDR1 SQVTM and CDR2 ANQGSEA. V was cut by 6 bases and J by 5 bases, with 16 bases left in between. The CDR3 runs 13 residues. The CDR3 DNA reads TGCAGCGTCGCCTTGAATGGGGCAACTGAAGCTTTCTTT. Translation: CSVALNGATEAFF.

V gene TRBV10-3 combines with J gene TRBJ2-7; D is possibly TRBD2 (6 bases). The CDR3 consists of 14 residues. Germline V gene data show CDR1 as ENHRY and CDR2 as SYGVKD. V lost 2 bases, J lost 0 bases, and 8 bases lay in between. CDR3 region: CAISERGSSYEQYF. CDR3 sequence (DNA): TGTGCCATCAGTGAGCGGGGGAGCTCCTACGAGCAGTACTTC.

The V gene is TRBV4-2, the J gene TRBJ1-3; 9 nucleotides align to TRBD1. This CDR3 has 17 amino acids. V was pared by 4 bases and J by 2 bases, with 9 bases of the junction left unmatched. Germline V CDR1 and CDR2: LGHNA, YNFKEQ. The CDR3 sequence is CASSPTFRDRAGNTIYF. The CDR3 coding sequence is TGTGCCAGCAGCCCTACTTTCCGGGACAGGGCTGGAAACACCATATATTTT.

The rearrangement uses TRBV10-3 and TRBJ1-6, with D possibly being TRBD1 (6 bases). The germline V gene has CDR1 ENHRY and CDR2 SYGVKD. The CDR3 runs 17 residues. V shed 4 bases and J shed 0 bases, with 13 bases lying between them. The CDR3 reads CAISGPQGGSYNSPLHF. The CDR3, as DNA: TGTGCCATCAGTGGGCCACAGGGAGGCTCCTATAATTCACCCCTCCACTTT.

The chain joins TRBV19 to TRBJ2-1; 10 bases are shared with TRBD2. This CDR3 is built from 15 residues. Losses at the gene ends were 2 bases for V and 2 bases for J; bases not matched to a gene: 0. Germline V gene sequence: CDR1 LNHDA, CDR2 SQIVND (reference sequence). The CDR3 here is CASSITSGTYNEQFF. As DNA, the CDR3 is TGTGCCAGTAGTATAACTAGCGGGACCTACAATGAGCAGTTCTTC.

This clone has only one observation. V usage is TRBV20-1 and J usage is TRBJ2-3; unclear D gene. This CDR3 spans 11 amino acids. V lost 7 bases and J lost 0, with 5 bases in between. From germline, CDR1 is DFQATT and CDR2 SNEGSKA (reference sequence). CDR3 sequence (DNA): TGCAGTGTCGCGAGCACAGATACGCAGTATTTT. It yields the protein CSVASTDTQYF.